Sequencing of this T cell receptor beta chain was carried out in a study of blood T cell repertoires in COVID-19. The wider study: Sites in the United States, Italy and Spain provided acute and convalescent COVID-19 samples. PBMCs, B-cell-depleted T cells, or T cells were the source of the cDNA or gDNA that made up the material.

How the authors handled the data: Amplification of reference gene primers was used by the study to estimate nucleated cell counts. Assay: immunoSEQ multiplex PCR; the TCRdb copy retains only in-frame clones and omits some. V and J calls and clone size are given by that table; D and trimming were obtained from the DNA. The profile covers about 300,000 clones, with 70% to 90% appearing a single time and over 1% taken by the ten largest. CDR1 and CDR2 (germline): ENHRY, SYGVKD. The CDR3 has 14 amino acids. V trimming: 3 bases; J trimming: 1 base; junction bases outside the gene matches: 2. Sequenced sample: peripheral blood. This clonotype was sampled from a man in his 70s with acute or convalescent COVID-19. The rearrangement uses TRBV10-3 and TRBJ2-7; TRBD2 aligns across 8 bases. CDR3: CAISDRGGSYEQYF. In DNA, the CDR3 is TGTGCCATCAGTGATCGCGGGGGGTCCTACGAGCAGTACTTC.